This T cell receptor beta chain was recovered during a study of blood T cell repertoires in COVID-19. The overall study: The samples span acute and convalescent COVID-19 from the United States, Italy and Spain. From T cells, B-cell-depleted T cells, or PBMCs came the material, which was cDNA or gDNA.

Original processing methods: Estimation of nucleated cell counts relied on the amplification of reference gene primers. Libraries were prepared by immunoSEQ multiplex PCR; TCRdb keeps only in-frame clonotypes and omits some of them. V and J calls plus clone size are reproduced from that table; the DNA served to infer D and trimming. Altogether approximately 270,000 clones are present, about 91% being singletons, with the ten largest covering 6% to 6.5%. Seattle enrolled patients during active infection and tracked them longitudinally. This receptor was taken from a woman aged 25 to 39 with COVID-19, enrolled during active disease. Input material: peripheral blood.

The CDR3 sequence: CSVVWPRMNTEAFF. CDR3 coding DNA: TGCAGCGTTGTATGGCCCCGAATGAACACTGAAGCTTTCTTT. The chain employs TRBV29-1 and TRBJ1-1; D is ambiguous. CDR1 SQVTM and CDR2 ANQGSEA come from the germline V gene. V lost 4 bases and J 0 bases, leaving 12 bases between the germline ends. The CDR3 has 14 residues.